This TCR beta chain was sequenced in a study of cytomegalovirus exposure and HLA in healthy donors. Primers for the PCR totalled 60 Vbeta and 13 Jbeta. Clones were sequenced by immunoSEQ multiplex PCR, and TCRdb holds only the in-frame ones, with some missing. The data contain about 150,000 clones, less than 80% of them singletons. The germline gives CDR1 LNHDA, CDR2 SQIVND (reference sequence). The CDR3 extends over 13 amino acids. With V trimmed by 9 bases and J by 5 bases, 6 bases remained unmatched. Sequencing was performed on PBMCs. V usage is TRBV19 and J usage is TRBJ1-2, with 10 bases matching TRBD1. The receptor was isolated from a man aged 30 to 45 in good health and CMV-seronegative. CDR3 sequence: CASRQGAEYGYTF. CDR3 nucleotides: TGTGCCAGCCGACAGGGGGCAGAATATGGCTACACCTTC.